This is a list of T cell receptor beta chains from one sample in a study of blood T cell repertoires in COVID-19. Assay: immunoSEQ multiplex PCR; the TCRdb copy retains only in-frame clones and omits some. The sample records 95,000 to 130,000 clones, almost 85% being singletons. Sequencing input: peripheral blood. The source of these receptors is a man between 70 and 80 years old with active or convalescent COVID-19. Both conserved end residues are part of each CDR3. D genes are given only for firm matches. Expanded clones are given a class, and other clones once, few, many or no size at all.

TRBJ2-7,TRBD1,TRBV7-6,NA,TGTGCCAGCGCAGGGTACGGGACAGGAGGCCACGAGCAGTACTTC,CASAGYGTGGHEQYF
TRBJ2-7,TRBD1,TRBV10-2,once,TGCGCCAGCAGGAAAGGGACAGTGGACTACGAGCAGTACTTC,CASRKGTVDYEQYF
TRBJ2-2,TRBD2,TRBV10-2,NA,TGCGCCAGCAGTGAGGCGGGGGGGGACACCGGGGAGCTGTTTTTT,CASSEAGGDTGELFF
TRBJ1-1,NA,TRBV3-1/TRBV3-2,NA,TGTGCCAGCAGCCAAGATGATCTAGGGGATCCGGACACTGAAGCTTTCTTT,CASSQDDLGDPDTEAFF
TRBJ2-3,NA,TRBV11-3,NA,TGTGCCAGCAGCCGTACCATCGCGGATACGCAGTATTTT,CASSRTIADTQYF
TRBJ1-2,NA,TRBV20-1,NA,TGCAGTGCTAGAGCTGAGGGCTACACCTTC,CSARAEGYTF
TRBJ1-5,NA,TRBV10-3,NA,TGTGCCATCAGTGGGGGCCCCGCGCCCCAGCATTTT,CAISGGPAPQHF
TRBJ2-7,NA,TRBV7-2,NA,TGTGCCAGCAGTCCCACTAGTGGCCTGCAGTACTTC,CASSPTSGLQYF
TRBJ2-7,NA,TRBV7-2,NA,TGTGCCAGCAGCCCCCTGTCGGAGCGCGGCGTCCACGAGCAGTACTTC,CASSPLSERGVHEQYF
TRBJ2-3,TRBD1,TRBV5-1,NA,TGCGCCAGCAGCTTGATCCGGACAGGGGGACCCACAGATACGCAGTATTTT,CASSLIRTGGPTDTQYF
TRBJ1-1,NA,TRBV4-3,NA,TGCGCCAGCAGCCAAGGTTTCACCCAGGGAACTGAAGCTTTCTTT,CASSQGFTQGTEAFF
TRBJ1-2,NA,TRBV6-5,NA,TGTGCCAGCAGGATTACAGGGTTGGATGGCTACACCTTC,CASRITGLDGYTF
TRBJ2-1,NA,TRBV7-2,NA,TGTGCCAGCAGCTATCAGGGCAGCATCTACAATGAGCAGTTCTTC,CASSYQGSIYNEQFF
TRBJ2-7,NA,TRBV21-1,NA,TGTGCCTTCGCCGGGTATCCCTACGAGCAGTACTTC,CAFAGYPYEQYF
TRBJ1-3,NA,TRBV12-5,NA,TGTGCTAGTGGGGAGGCCTCCTCTGGAAACACCATATATTTT,CASGEASSGNTIYF
TRBJ2-3,TRBD2,TRBV5-1,NA,TGCGCCAGCAGCGGGGGGCTAGCGGGGGATACGCAGTATTTT,CASSGGLAGDTQYF
TRBJ1-1,NA,TRBV29-1,few,TGCAGCGTGAGGCTACAGCGGGACACTGAAGCTTTCTTT,CSVRLQRDTEAFF
TRBJ2-5,NA,TRBV5-6,NA,TGTGCCAGCAGCTTGTGGGGGGACCTCATAGGAGAGACCCAGTACTTC,CASSLWGDLIGETQYF
TRBJ1-5,NA,TRBV19,once,TGTGCCAGTAGTTTCGGCAGGGGCGATCAGCCCCAGCATTTT,CASSFGRGDQPQHF
TRBJ2-2,TRBD2,TRBV10-3,few,TGTGCCATCAGTGATTCCGGGACTAGCCGAGCGAACACCGGGGAGCTGTTTTTT,CAISDSGTSRANTGELFF
TRBJ2-7,TRBD1,TRBV9,NA,TGTGCCAGCAGCGTGGGGCAGGGGGCCAATTACGAGCAGTACTTC,CASSVGQGANYEQYF
TRBJ1-3,TRBD1,TRBV19,NA,TGTGCCAGTAGTTCCACAGGGGGCGTATCTGGAAACACCATATATTTT,CASSSTGGVSGNTIYF
TRBJ2-1,TRBD2,TRBV29-1,NA,TGCAGCGTTGACTCGGCTAGCGGGAGGTTAAGGGGCAATGAGCAGTTCTTC,CSVDSASGRLRGNEQFF
TRBJ2-7,NA,TRBV7-2,NA,TGTGCCAGCAGCTTAGCGCGGGTACGCTACGAGCAGTACTTC,CASSLARVRYEQYF
TRBJ2-2,TRBD1,TRBV5-4,NA,TGTGCCAGCAGCGCGAGACAGGGTTCCACCGGGGAGCTGTTTTTT,CASSARQGSTGELFF
TRBJ2-5,TRBD1,TRBV5-8,NA,TGTGCCAGCAGCAAAGGGGGCGCCGGGGAGACCCAGTACTTC,CASSKGGAGETQYF
TRBJ1-4,TRBD1,TRBV6-4,NA,TGTGCCAGCAGTGTCGACAGGGGCGAAAAACTGTTTTTT,CASSVDRGEKLFF
TRBJ2-5,TRBD2,TRBV5-1,NA,TGCGCCAGCAGCTTCGACGGGGGGAGGGAAGAGACCCAGTACTTC,CASSFDGGREETQYF
TRBJ1-2,NA,TRBV7-3,NA,TGTGCCAGCAGCTTAGGGGCGGGGGATTACGGCTACACCTTC,CASSLGAGDYGYTF
TRBJ2-1,TRBD2,TRBV30,NA,TGTGCCTGGAGTGTACCTCCGGGGGGGGTCAATGAGCAGTTCTTC,CAWSVPPGGVNEQFF
TRBJ2-7,NA,TRBV18,NA,TGTGCCAGCTCACCACCCCCAGGGGCAGGCCGCTCCTACGAGCAGTACTTC,CASSPPPGAGRSYEQYF
TRBJ1-1,NA,TRBV7-2,NA,TGTGCCAGCAGCCTCGGGGAGGGGGGGAGGACTGAAGCTTTCTTT,CASSLGEGGRTEAFF
TRBJ1-2,NA,TRBV2,NA,TGTGCCAGCAGTGCACCGGGCCACAAACTAACTAGCTATGGCTACACCTTC,CASSAPGHKLTSYGYTF
TRBJ2-7,NA,TRBV6-5,few,TGTGCCAGCAGTTACTCGATATCAGGGGACTACGAGCAGTACTTC,CASSYSISGDYEQYF
TRBJ2-5,NA,TRBV5-4,NA,TGTGCCAGCAGCTTGGTCTCAGGGCGAGAGACCCAGTACTTC,CASSLVSGRETQYF
TRBJ2-7,NA,TRBV3-1/TRBV3-2,NA,TGTGCCAGCAGCCAAGATACGCACAGGGTGCAGTACTTC,CASSQDTHRVQYF
TRBJ1-2,TRBD1,TRBV5-1,NA,TGCGCCAGCAGCTTGCTGGGACAGGTCTATGGCTACACCTTC,CASSLLGQVYGYTF
TRBJ2-3,TRBD2,TRBV9,NA,TGTGCCAGCAGTTACACGACTAGCGGGGGAACAGATACGCAGTATTTT,CASSYTTSGGTDTQYF
TRBJ2-1,TRBD2,TRBV7-2,NA,TGTGCCAGCAGCTTGGCGGCTAGCGGGGGGAGCTCCTACAATGAGCAGTTCTTC,CASSLAASGGSSYNEQFF
TRBJ1-4,NA,TRBV7-8,NA,TGTGCCAGCAGCTTAGTATCGGGACGGGGAGGTGAAAAACTGTTTTTT,CASSLVSGRGGEKLFF
TRBJ2-1,TRBD2,TRBV10-3,NA,TGTGCCACCACTAGCGGGGGTGGTAACAATGAGCAGTTCTTC,CATTSGGGNNEQFF
TRBJ2-1,NA,TRBV5-1,NA,TGCGCCAGCAGCTTGGCCGACTACGGTCTCAATGAGCAGTTCTTC,CASSLADYGLNEQFF
TRBJ1-3,TRBD1,TRBV7-9,NA,TGTGCCAGCAGCTTAGTGGGGACAGCGGCGGGAAACACCATATATTTT,CASSLVGTAAGNTIYF
TRBJ2-7,NA,TRBV7-7,NA,TGTGCTAGCAGCTCCACACAGGGATACGAGCAGTACTTC,CASSSTQGYEQYF
TRBJ2-3,NA,TRBV28,once,TGTGCCAGCAACAGGGCCACAGATACGCAGTATTTT,CASNRATDTQYF
TRBJ2-7,NA,TRBV11-1,NA,TGTGCCAGCAGCTTAGCGTTACAACCCTACGAGCAGTACTTC,CASSLALQPYEQYF
TRBJ1-2,NA,TRBV28,NA,TGTGCCAGCAGGGTATCCGAGGTCCATGGCTACACCTTC,CASRVSEVHGYTF
TRBJ2-7,NA,TRBV11-3,once,TGTGCCAGCAGCTTAGACGGGTTGGGGCACTACGAGCAGTACTTC,CASSLDGLGHYEQYF
TRBJ1-6,TRBD1,TRBV27,NA,TGTGCCAGCACCTCGGACAGGGTTTCACCCCTCCACTTT,CASTSDRVSPLHF
TRBJ1-2,NA,TRBV3-1/TRBV3-2,NA,TGTGCCAGCGCCAAAACCCCCACAGGTAACTTTAACTATGGCTACACCTTC,CASAKTPTGNFNYGYTF
TRBJ2-7,NA,TRBV10-1,NA,TGCGCCAGCAGTGAGTCGAAAACAACAACGATCATGTCCTACGAGCAGTACTTC,CASSESKTTTIMSYEQYF
TRBJ1-2,TRBD1,TRBV6-5,NA,TGTGCCAGCAGTTACCGGGGGACAGGGAACTATGGCTACACCTTC,CASSYRGTGNYGYTF
TRBJ2-7,TRBD2,TRBV6-6,few,TGTGCCAGCAGTTACCGGGAGGCCGTCTACGAGCAGTACTTC,CASSYREAVYEQYF